The TCR beta chain described here comes from a study of blood T cell repertoires in COVID-19. This clone was seen just once. Germline assignment: CDR1 MDHEN and CDR2 SYDVKM. V lost 4 bases, J lost 7 bases, and 7 bases lay in between. The CDR3 has 11 amino acids. Authors' processing steps: Researchers report that nucleated cell counts were estimated from reference gene primer amplification. Clones were sequenced by immunoSEQ multiplex PCR, and TCRdb holds only the in-frame ones, with some missing. V and J calls and clone size are given by that table; D and trimming were obtained from the DNA. The sample shows a few hundred thousand clones, approximately 83% of them seen only once.

The receptor was derived from a woman between 50 and 59 years old who had recovered from COVID-19. The sequenced material came from PBMCs or T cells enriched from blood (not recorded which). V usage is TRBV28 and J usage is TRBJ1-1; D ambiguous. The CDR3 region is CASSSRIEAFF. The CDR3 DNA reads as TGTGCCAGCAGTTCTAGAATTGAAGCTTTCTTT.